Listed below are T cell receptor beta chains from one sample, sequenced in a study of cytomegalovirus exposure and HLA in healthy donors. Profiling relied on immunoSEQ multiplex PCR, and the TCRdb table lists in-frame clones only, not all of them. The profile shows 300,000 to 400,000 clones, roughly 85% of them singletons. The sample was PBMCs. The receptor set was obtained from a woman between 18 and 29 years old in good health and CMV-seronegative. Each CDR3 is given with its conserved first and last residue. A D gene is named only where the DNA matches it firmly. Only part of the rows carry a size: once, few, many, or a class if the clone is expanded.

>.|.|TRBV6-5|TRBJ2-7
CASRGGAAWYEQYF
TGTGCCAGCAGGGGGGGGGCTGCATGGTACGAGCAGTACTTC
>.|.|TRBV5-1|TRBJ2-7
CASSQGSVAREQYF
TGCGCCAGCAGCCAGGGGTCCGTGGCGCGGGAGCAGTACTTC
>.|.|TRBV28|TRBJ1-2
CASSASSGGYTF
TGTGCCAGCAGTGCCTCTAGTGGGGGCTACACCTTC
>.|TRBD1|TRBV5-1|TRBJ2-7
CASSTRTGSNEQYF
TGCGCCAGCAGCACACGGACAGGGTCGAACGAGCAGTACTTC
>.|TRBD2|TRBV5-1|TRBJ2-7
CASSPGGLADSYEQYF
TGCGCCAGCAGCCCTGGGGGACTAGCCGATTCCTACGAGCAGTACTTC
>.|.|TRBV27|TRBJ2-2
CASSLLDGGQDTGELFF
TGTGCCAGCAGTTTACTCGACGGGGGGCAGGACACCGGGGAGCTGTTTTTT
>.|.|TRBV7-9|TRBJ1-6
CASSLGSVSYNSPLHF
TGTGCCAGCAGCTTAGGATCGGTTTCCTATAATTCACCCCTCCACTTT
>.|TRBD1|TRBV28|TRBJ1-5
CASSLWVQGAPVLRPQHF
TGTGCCAGCAGTTTATGGGTACAGGGGGCCCCAGTCCTACGGCCCCAGCATTTT
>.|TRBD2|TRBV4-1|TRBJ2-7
CASSQQPPIAGVGYEQYF
TGCGCCAGCAGCCAACAACCACCAATAGCGGGAGTAGGGTACGAGCAGTACTTC
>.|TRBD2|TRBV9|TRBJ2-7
CASSPGGTQYEQYF
TGTGCCAGCAGCCCGGGGGGGACTCAGTACGAGCAGTACTTC
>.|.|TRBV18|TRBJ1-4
CASSPGQVDANEKLFF
TGTGCCAGCTCACCGGGGCAGGTCGACGCTAATGAAAAACTGTTTTTT
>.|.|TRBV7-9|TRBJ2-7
CASSLKQGDEQYF
TGTGCCAGCAGCTTAAAACAGGGTGACGAGCAGTACTTC
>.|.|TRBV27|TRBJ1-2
CASSLSSGGLAGGGYTF
TGTGCCAGCAGTTTATCATCGGGGGGCCTTGCCGGCGGTGGCTACACCTTC
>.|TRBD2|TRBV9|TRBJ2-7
CASSPTGTSVLLEQYF
TGTGCCAGCAGCCCGACCGGGACTAGCGTCCTCCTCGAGCAGTACTTC
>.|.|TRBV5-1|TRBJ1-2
CASSLVDTIYGYTF
TGCGCCAGCAGCTTGGTCGACACCATCTATGGCTACACCTTC
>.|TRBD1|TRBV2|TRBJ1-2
CASSEKGGQGAFGYTF
TGTGCCAGCAGTGAGAAAGGAGGACAGGGGGCTTTTGGCTACACCTTC
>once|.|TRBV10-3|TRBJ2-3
CAISDVREAVDTQYF
TGTGCCATCAGTGACGTGAGGGAGGCGGTAGATACGCAGTATTTT
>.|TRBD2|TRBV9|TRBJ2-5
CASSVGVGGAGETQYF
TGTGCCAGCAGCGTAGGGGTGGGAGGGGCTGGCGAGACCCAGTACTTC
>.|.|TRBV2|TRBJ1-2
CASSEGTGLTGYTF
TGTGCCAGCAGTGAAGGAACAGGGCTGACTGGCTACACCTTC
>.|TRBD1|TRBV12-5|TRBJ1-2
CASGFTGGSDYGYTF
TGTGCTAGTGGTTTTACAGGGGGCTCGGACTATGGCTACACCTTC
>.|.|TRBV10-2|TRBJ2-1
CASSESPRGSQFF
TGCGCCAGCAGTGAGTCTCCCCGGGGATCTCAGTTCTTC
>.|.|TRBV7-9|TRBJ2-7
CASSPGYSGTYEQYF
TGTGCCAGCAGCCCCGGTTATTCGGGGACCTACGAGCAGTACTTC
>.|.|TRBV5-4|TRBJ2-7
CASSLTGPVLYEQYF
TGTGCCAGCAGCCTAACAGGGCCGGTCCTCTACGAGCAGTACTTC
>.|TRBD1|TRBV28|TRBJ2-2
CASSRDRVPGELFF
TGTGCCAGCTCAAGGGACAGGGTTCCCGGGGAGCTGTTTTTT
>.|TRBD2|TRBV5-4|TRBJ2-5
CASSSKTSAAETQYF
TGTGCCAGCAGCTCAAAGACTAGCGCGGCGGAGACCCAGTACTTC
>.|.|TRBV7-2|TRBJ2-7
CASSKTRGSYEQYF
TGTGCCAGCAGCAAAACTAGGGGGTCCTACGAGCAGTACTTC
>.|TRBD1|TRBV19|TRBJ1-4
CASSAPGGEKLFF
TGTGCCAGTAGTGCTCCAGGGGGCGAAAAACTGTTTTTT
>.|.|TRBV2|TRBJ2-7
CASSQSYEQYF
TGTGCCAGCAGTCAGTCCTACGAGCAGTACTTC
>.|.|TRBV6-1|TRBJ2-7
CASVFSGYEQYF
TGTGCCAGCGTCTTTTCAGGGTACGAGCAGTACTTC
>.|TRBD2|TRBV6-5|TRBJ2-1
CASSYKRGAPNEQFF
TGTGCCAGCAGTTACAAGCGGGGGGCACCCAATGAGCAGTTCTTC
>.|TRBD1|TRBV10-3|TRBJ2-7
CAISGDRDAYEQYF
TGTGCCATCAGTGGTGACAGGGATGCCTACGAGCAGTACTTC
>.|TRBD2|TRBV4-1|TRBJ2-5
CASSQDTSGSLKTQYF
TGCGCCAGCAGCCAAGATACTAGCGGGAGTTTGAAGACCCAGTACTTC
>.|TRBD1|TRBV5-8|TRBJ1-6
CASSSDREFGNSPLHF
TGTGCCAGCAGCTCGGACAGGGAATTTGGTAATTCACCCCTCCACTTT
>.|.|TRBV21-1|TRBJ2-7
CASSLPSGRYEQYF
TGTGCCAGCAGCTTGCCTAGCGGAAGGTACGAGCAGTACTTC
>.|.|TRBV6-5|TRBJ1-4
CASSYGVAGEKLFF
TGTGCCAGCAGTTACGGGGTAGCGGGTGAAAAACTGTTTTTT
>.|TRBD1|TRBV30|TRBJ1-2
CAWKDRGLHGYTF
TGTGCCTGGAAGGACAGGGGGCTTCATGGCTACACCTTC
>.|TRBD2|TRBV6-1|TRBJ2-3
CASIRTSGGGDTQYF
TGTGCCAGCATCCGGACTAGCGGGGGAGGGGATACGCAGTATTTT
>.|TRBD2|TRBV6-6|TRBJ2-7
CASRTNSGTAPREQYF
TGTGCCAGCAGGACGAACAGCGGGACGGCCCCCCGGGAGCAGTACTTC
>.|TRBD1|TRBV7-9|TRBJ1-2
CASSSGGPFGYTF
TGTGCCAGCAGCTCAGGGGGCCCCTTCGGCTACACCTTC
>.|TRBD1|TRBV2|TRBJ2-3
CASSVPDREPSTDTQYF
TGTGCCAGCAGTGTCCCTGACAGGGAACCAAGCACAGATACGCAGTATTTT
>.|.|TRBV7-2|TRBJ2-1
CASLAASSGYNEQFF
TGTGCCAGCTTGGCGGCTAGTTCGGGATATAATGAGCAGTTCTTC
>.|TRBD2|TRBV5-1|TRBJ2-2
CASKIVAGDPGELFF
TGCGCCAGCAAGATAGTAGCGGGAGACCCCGGGGAGCTGTTTTTT
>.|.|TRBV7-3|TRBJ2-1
CASSFGSNEQFF
TGTGCCAGCAGCTTCGGGTCGAATGAGCAGTTCTTC
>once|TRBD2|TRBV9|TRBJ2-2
CASSLGTSGRAATGELFF
TGTGCCAGCAGCTTGGGGACTAGCGGGAGGGCCGCGACCGGGGAGCTGTTTTTT
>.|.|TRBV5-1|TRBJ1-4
CASAEQGGHEKLFF
TGCGCCAGCGCGGAACAGGGCGGACATGAAAAACTGTTTTTT
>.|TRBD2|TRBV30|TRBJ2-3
CAWDIGGAVDTQYF
TGTGCCTGGGACATCGGGGGGGCCGTAGATACGCAGTATTTT
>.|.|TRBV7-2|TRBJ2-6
CASSFPGSGANVLTF
TGTGCCAGCAGCTTTCCAGGGTCTGGGGCCAACGTCCTGACTTTC
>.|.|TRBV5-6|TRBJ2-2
CASSVAGAGELFF
TGTGCCAGCAGCGTGGCCGGGGCCGGGGAGCTGTTTTTT
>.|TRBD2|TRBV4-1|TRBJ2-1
CASSHTFSTSGENNEQFF
TGCGCCAGCAGCCACACTTTTTCGACTAGCGGGGAGAACAATGAGCAGTTCTTC